These 9 T cell receptor beta chains share one sample of origin, sequenced in a study of blood T cell repertoires in COVID-19. The repertoire was sequenced with immunoSEQ multiplex PCR; TCRdb's copy has only in-frame clones and lacks some. The sample records about 320,000 clones, about nine tenths being singletons. The sample consisted of peripheral blood. The receptor source for this set is a woman aged 25 to 45 with COVID-19, enrolled during active disease.

The chain links TRBV6-5 to TRBJ2-7; 16 nucleotides agree with TRBD2. J gave up 4 bases and V 6 bases, and 3 bases lay outside the gene matches. The CDR3 has 15 residues. Germline loops: CDR1 MNHEY, CDR2 SVGAGI. This CDR3 is CASRQGLAGGYEQYF. In nucleotides, the CDR3 is TGTGCCAGCAGACAGGGACTAGCGGGGGGGTACGAGCAGTACTTC.

The genes are TRBV10-1 and TRBJ2-4, with TRBD2 matching 7 bases. Germline V gives CDR1 WNHNN, CDR2 SYGVQD (reference sequence). J gave up 5 bases and V 8 bases, and 6 bases lay outside the gene matches. The CDR3 runs 13 residues. The CDR3 DNA follows: TGCGCCAGCCGGGAGGAGGGCGAAAACATTCAGTACTTC. It yields the protein CASREEGENIQYF.

The chain combines TRBV27 with TRBJ2-7, with 8 nucleotides matching TRBD2. Germline CDR1 is MNHEY and CDR2 is SMNVEV (reference sequence). J lost 6 bases, V lost 1 base, and 8 bases had no gene match. The CDR3 spans 15 residues. The CDR3 nucleotides are TGTGCCAGCAGTTTATATCCCCCCCGGGGGGGCGAGCAGTACTTC. Encoded protein: CASSLYPPRGGEQYF.

The chain is built from TRBV10-1 and TRBJ2-1, with 7 bases identical to TRBD2. There are 13 residues in the CDR3. CDR1 is WNHNN, CDR2 SYGVQD, per germline (reference sequence). With V trimmed by 5 bases and J by 9 bases, 7 bases remained unmatched. As DNA, the CDR3 is TGCGCCAGCAGTCGGACTAGAATGGGTGAGCAGTTCTTC. Translating gives CASSRTRMGEQFF.

This chain links TRBV28 with TRBJ1-6; TRBD1 matches 11 bases. Germline trimming cut 5 bases from V and 0 bases from J; bases unmatched to any gene: 3. Germline CDR1 and CDR2: MDHEN and SYDVKM. CDR3 size: 17 residues. The CDR3 sequence: CASSTGTGGSYNSPLHF. For the CDR3, the DNA is TGTGCCAGCAGTACCGGGACAGGGGGCTCCTATAATTCACCCCTCCACTTT.

Only one count was recorded for this clone. The rearrangement joins TRBV19 to TRBJ2-2, with D perhaps TRBD1 (6 bases). The V gene lost 5 bases and the J gene lost 5 bases, with 15 bases spanning the gap. The CDR3 consists of 15 residues. Looked up from germline, CDR1 is LNHDA and CDR2 is SQIVND (reference sequence). CDR3 nucleotides: TGTGCCAGTAGTGCCTCATCCAGGGGAACCGGGGAGCTGTTTTTT. It specifies CASSASSRGTGELFF.

This clone has just a few counts. The chain carries TRBV5-1 and TRBJ2-2, with 9 bases that match TRBD2. The germline CDR1 and CDR2 sequences are SGHRS and YFSETQ. J was trimmed by 5 bases and V by 5 bases; bases with no gene match: 10. The CDR3 is 16 residues long. CDR3 in amino acids: CASSSSGLAGTGELFF. CDR3 DNA sequence: TGCGCCAGCAGTTCCTCCGGGCTAGCGGGAACCGGGGAGCTGTTTTTT.

V is TRBV6-5 and J is TRBJ1-1; no definite D call. The CDR3 consists of 14 residues. Germline loops: CDR1 MNHEY, CDR2 SVGAGI. V was pared by 4 bases and J by 0 bases, with 9 bases between. This CDR3 is CASSSPGMNTEAFF. CDR3 nucleotides: TGTGCCAGCAGTTCCCCAGGCATGAACACTGAAGCTTTCTTT.

In regard to this clone: The identical CDR3 is also encoded by other nucleotide sequences in the sample. This chain links TRBV20-1 with TRBJ1-1; D gene unclear. Germline V lookup: CDR1 DFQATT, CDR2 SNEGSKA (reference sequence). V lost 6 bases and J 3 bases, leaving 8 bases between the germline ends. The CDR3 totals 11 residues. Here the CDR3 DNA reads TGCAGTGCCCCCGGGGACACTGAAGCTTTCTTT. Its protein product is CSAPGDTEAFF.